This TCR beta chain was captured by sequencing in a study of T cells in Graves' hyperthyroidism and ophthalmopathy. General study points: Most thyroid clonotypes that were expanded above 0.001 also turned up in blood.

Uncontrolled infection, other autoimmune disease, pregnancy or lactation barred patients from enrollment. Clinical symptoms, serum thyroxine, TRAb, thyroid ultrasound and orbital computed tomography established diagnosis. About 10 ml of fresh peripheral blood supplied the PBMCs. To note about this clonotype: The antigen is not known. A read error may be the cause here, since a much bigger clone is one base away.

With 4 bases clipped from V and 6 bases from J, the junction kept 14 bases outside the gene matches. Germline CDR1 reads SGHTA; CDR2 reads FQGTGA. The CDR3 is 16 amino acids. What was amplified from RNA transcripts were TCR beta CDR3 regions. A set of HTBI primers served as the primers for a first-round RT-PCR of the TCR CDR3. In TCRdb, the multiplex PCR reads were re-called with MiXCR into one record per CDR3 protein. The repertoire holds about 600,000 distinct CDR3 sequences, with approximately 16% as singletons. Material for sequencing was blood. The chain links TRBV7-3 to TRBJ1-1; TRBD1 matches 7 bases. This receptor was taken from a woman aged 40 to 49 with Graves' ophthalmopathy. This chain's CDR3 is CASSSRQGQQIAEAFF. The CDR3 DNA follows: TGTGCCAGCAGCTCCCGACAGGGTCAACAGATAGCTGAAGCTTTCTTT.